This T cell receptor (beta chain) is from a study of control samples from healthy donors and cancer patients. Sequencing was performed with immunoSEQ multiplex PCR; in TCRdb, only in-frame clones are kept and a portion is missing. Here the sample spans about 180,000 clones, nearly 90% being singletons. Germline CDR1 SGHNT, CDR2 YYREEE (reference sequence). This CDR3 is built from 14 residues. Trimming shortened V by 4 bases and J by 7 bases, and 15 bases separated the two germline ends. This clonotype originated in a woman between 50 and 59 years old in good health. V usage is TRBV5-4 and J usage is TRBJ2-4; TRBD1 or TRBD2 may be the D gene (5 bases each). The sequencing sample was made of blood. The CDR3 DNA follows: TGTGCCAGCAGCAGGGACGCGTTAAAGAACATTCAGTACTTC. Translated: CASSRDALKNIQYF.